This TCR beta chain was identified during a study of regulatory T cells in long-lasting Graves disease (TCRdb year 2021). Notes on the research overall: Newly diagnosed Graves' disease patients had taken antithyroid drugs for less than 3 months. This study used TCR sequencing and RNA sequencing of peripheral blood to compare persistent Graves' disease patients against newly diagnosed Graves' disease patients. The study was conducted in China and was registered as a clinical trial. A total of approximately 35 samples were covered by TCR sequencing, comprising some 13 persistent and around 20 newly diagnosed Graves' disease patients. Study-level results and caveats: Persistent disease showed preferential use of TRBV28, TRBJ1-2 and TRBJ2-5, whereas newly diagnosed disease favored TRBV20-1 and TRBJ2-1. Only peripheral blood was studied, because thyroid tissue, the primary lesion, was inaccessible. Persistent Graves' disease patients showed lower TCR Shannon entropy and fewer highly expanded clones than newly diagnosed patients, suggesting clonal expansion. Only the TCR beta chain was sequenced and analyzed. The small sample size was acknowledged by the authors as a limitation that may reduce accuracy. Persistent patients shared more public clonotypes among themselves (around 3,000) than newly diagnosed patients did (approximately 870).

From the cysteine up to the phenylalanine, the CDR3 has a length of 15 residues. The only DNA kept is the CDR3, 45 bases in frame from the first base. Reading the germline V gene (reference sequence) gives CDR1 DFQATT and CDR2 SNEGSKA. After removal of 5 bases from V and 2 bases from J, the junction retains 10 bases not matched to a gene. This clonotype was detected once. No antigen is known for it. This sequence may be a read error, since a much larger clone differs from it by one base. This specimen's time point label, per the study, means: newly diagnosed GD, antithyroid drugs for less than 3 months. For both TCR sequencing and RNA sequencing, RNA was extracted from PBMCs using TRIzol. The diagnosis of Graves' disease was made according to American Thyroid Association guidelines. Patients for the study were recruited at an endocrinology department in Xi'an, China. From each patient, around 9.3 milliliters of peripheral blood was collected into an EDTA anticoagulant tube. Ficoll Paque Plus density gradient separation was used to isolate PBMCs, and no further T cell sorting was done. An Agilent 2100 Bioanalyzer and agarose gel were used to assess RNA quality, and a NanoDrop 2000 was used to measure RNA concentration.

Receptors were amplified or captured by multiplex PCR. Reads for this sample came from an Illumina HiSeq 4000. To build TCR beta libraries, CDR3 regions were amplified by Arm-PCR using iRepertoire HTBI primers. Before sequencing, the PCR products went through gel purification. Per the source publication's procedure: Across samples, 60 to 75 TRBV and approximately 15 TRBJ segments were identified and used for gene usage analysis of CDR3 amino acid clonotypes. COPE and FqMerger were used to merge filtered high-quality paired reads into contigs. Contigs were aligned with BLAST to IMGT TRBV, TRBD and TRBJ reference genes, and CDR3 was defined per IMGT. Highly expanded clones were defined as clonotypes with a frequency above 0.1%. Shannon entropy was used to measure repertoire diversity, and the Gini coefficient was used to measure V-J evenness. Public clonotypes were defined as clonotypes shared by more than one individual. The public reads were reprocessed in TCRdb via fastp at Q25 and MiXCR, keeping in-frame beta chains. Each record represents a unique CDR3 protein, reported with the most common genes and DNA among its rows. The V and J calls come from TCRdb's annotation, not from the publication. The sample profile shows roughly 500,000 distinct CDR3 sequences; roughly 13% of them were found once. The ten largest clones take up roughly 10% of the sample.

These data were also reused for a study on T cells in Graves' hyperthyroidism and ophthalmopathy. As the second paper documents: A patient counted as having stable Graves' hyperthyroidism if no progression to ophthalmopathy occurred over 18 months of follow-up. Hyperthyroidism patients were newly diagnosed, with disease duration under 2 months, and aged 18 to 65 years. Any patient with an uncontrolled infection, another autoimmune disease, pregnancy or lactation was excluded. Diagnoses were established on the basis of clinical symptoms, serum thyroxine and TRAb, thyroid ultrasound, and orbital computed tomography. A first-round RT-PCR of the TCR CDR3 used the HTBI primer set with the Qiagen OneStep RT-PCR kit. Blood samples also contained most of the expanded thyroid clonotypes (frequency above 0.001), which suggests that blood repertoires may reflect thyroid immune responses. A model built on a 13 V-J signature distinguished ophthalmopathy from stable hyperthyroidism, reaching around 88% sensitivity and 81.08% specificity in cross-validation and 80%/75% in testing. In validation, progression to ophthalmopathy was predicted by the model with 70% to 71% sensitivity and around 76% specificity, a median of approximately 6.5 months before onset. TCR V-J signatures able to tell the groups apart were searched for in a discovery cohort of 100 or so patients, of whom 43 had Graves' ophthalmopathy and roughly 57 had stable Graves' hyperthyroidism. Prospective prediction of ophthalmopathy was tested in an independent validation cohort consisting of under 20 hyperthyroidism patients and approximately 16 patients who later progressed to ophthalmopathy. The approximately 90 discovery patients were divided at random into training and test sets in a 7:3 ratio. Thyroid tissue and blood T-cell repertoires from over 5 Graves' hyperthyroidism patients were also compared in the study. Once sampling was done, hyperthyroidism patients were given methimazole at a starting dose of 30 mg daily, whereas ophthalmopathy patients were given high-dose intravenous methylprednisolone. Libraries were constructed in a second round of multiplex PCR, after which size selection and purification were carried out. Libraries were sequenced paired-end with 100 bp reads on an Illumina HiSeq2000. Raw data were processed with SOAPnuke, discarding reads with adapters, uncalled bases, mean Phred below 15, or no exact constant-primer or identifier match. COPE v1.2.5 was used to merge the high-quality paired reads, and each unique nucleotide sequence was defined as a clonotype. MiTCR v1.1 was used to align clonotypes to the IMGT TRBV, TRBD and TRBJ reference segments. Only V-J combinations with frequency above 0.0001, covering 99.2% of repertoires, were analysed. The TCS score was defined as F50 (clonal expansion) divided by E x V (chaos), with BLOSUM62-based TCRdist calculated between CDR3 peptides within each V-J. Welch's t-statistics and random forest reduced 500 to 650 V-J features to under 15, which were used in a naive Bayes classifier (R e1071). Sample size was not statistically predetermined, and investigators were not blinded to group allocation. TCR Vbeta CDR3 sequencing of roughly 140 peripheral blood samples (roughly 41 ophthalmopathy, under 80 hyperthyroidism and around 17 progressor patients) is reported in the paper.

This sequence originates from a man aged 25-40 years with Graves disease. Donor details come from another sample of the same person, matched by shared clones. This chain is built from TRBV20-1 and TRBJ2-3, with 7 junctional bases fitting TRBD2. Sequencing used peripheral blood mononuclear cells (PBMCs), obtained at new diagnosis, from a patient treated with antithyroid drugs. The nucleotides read TGCAGTGCTCCGAGTCTCGGGAGGCCCACAGATACGCAGTATTTT. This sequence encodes CSAPSLGRPTDTQYF.